This TCR beta chain is from a study of blood T cells in healthy people across ages. Overall study findings and caveats: The study found more naive CD4+ cells and higher diversity in long-lived than aged donors. Diversity estimates drawn from one million T cells were deemed underestimates.

Per sample, extraction of total RNA gave at least 5.5 micrograms in every case. A second about 6 to 11 cycle PCR used barcoded and J-beta primers. TCRdb recomputed calls from the 5' RACE reads with MiXCR, one row per CDR3 protein. Of approximately 350,000 distinct CDR3 sequences listed, 52% were seen once; the top ten hold around 53%. Remarks on this clonotype: Its target is unknown.

In germline, CDR1 is ENHRY, CDR2 SYGVKD. The length of the CDR3 is 15 residues. The trim removed 6 bases at V and 3 bases at J, leaving 6 bases unmatched. The TCR sequence derives from a man in his 60s in good health. The sample was blood. The chain combines TRBV10-3 with TRBJ2-4; 9 bases are a match to TRBD2. The CDR3 sequence: CAIRGRLADKNIQYF. CDR3 coding DNA: TGTGCCATCAGGGGCCGACTAGCGGACAAAAACATTCAGTACTTC.